This is a list of T cell receptor beta chains from one sample in a study of T-cell reconstitution after alpha-beta-depleted transplantation in children. TCRdb re-called the PCR reads with MiXCR, one entry per CDR3 protein. The sample contains about 590,000 distinct CDR3 sequences, 10% to 15% of which appear only once. Specimen: PBMCs, mostly from graft donor cells, collected 360 days after TCRalphabeta/CD19-depleted stem cell transplant. The receptors come from a male patient between 5 and 17 years old who had a stem cell transplant for acute myeloid leukemia, so the T cells may come from the graft donor. Each CDR3 is given with its conserved first and last residue. D genes are given only for firm matches. Clone size is given for some rows only: seen once, a few or many times, or a class if the clone is expanded.

>NA|TRBV20-1|NA|TRBJ2-4
CSAGQGGDIQYF
TGCAGTGCCGGACAGGGAGGGGACATTCAGTACTTC
>TRBD1|TRBV14|many|TRBJ2-5
CASSQARTGPQETQYF
TGTGCCAGCAGCCAAGCTCGGACAGGACCTCAAGAGACCCAGTACTTC
>TRBD1|TRBV3-1|NA|TRBJ1-1
CALRVGTGDIPSLNTEAFF
TGTGCCTTACGCGTGGGGACAGGGGATATCCCCTCGCTCAACACTGAAGCTTTCTTT
>TRBD1|TRBV28|few|TRBJ1-1
CASSPRQGGGSEAFF
TGTGCCAGCAGTCCCCGACAGGGAGGAGGGTCTGAAGCTTTCTTT
>TRBD2|TRBV28|few|TRBJ2-1
CASSFGAGLAGGFF
TGTGCCAGCAGTTTCGGGGCAGGGCTAGCGGGGGGGTTCTTC
>TRBD2|TRBV7-2|many|TRBJ2-7
CASSPTSGGSYEQYF
TGTGCCAGCAGCCCCACTAGCGGGGGATCCTACGAGCAGTACTTC
>NA|TRBV15|few|TRBJ2-1
CATSLSGDMRNEQFF
TGTGCCACCAGTCTTTCCGGGGACATGAGAAATGAGCAGTTCTTC
>NA|TRBV5-1|many|TRBJ2-7
CASSLAEDSYEQYF
TGCGCCAGCAGCTTGGCCGAGGACTCCTACGAGCAGTACTTC
>TRBD1|TRBV4-3|few|TRBJ2-7
CASSQDDRGPGYEQYF
TGCGCCAGCAGCCAAGATGACAGGGGGCCGGGCTACGAGCAGTACTTC
>TRBD1|TRBV13|few|TRBJ2-5
CASSFWGQVDRDETQYF
TGTGCCAGCAGCTTTTGGGGGCAGGTGGACAGGGACGAGACCCAGTACTTC
>TRBD2|TRBV6-5|many|TRBJ2-4
CASSPGLAGGLAKNIQYF
TGTGCCAGCAGCCCGGGACTAGCGGGAGGTCTAGCCAAAAACATTCAGTACTTC
>NA|TRBV7-3|many|TRBJ2-1
CASSNSAEQFF
TGTGCCAGCAGCAATAGTGCTGAGCAGTTCTTC
>TRBD2|TRBV5-4|few|TRBJ2-7
CASSYVSRGTRVYEQYF
TGTGCCAGCAGCTATGTGAGCCGCGGGACTAGGGTCTACGAGCAGTACTTC
>NA|TRBV12-3/TRBV12-4|few|TRBJ2-7
CASSLFSDSVYEQYF
TGTGCCAGCAGTTTATTTTCGGACAGCGTCTACGAGCAGTACTTC
>NA|TRBV5-6|few|TRBJ1-1
CATGQGRQAFF
TGTGCCACCGGGCAGGGAAGACAAGCTTTCTTT
>TRBD1|TRBV5-6|many|TRBJ2-5
CATAFRTGKYQETQYF
TGTGCCACCGCGTTTAGGACAGGGAAATACCAAGAGACCCAGTACTTC
>TRBD2|TRBV28|NA|TRBJ2-2
CASSLWRGGTGELFF
TGTGCCAGCAGTTTATGGCGCGGGGGCACCGGGGAGCTGTTTTTT
>NA|TRBV11-1|NA|TRBJ1-4
CASALGAATNEKLFF
TGTGCCAGCGCTCTTGGAGCTGCAACTAATGAAAAACTGTTTTTT
>NA|TRBV7-3|many|TRBJ2-1
CASSLLSRGYNEQFF
TGTGCCAGCAGCCTCCTATCCCGGGGTTACAATGAGCAGTTCTTC
>NA|TRBV9|many|TRBJ2-1
CASAVGGSNEQFF
TGTGCCAGCGCCGTCGGGGGAAGCAATGAGCAGTTCTTC
>NA|TRBV25-1|few|TRBJ2-1
CASSDSGSYNEQFF
TGTGCCAGCAGTGATAGCGGCTCCTACAATGAGCAGTTCTTC
>TRBD2|TRBV28|NA|TRBJ2-3
CASSLPGLAADTQYF
TGTGCCAGCAGTCTCCCTGGACTAGCCGCAGATACGCAGTATTTT
>TRBD1|TRBV5-1|NA|TRBJ2-6
CASSADRGKGANVLTF
TGCGCCAGCAGCGCGGACAGGGGAAAGGGGGCCAACGTCCTGACTTTC
>NA|TRBV11-2|NA|TRBJ2-3
CASSTPRGGGSITDTQYF
TGTGCCAGCAGCACGCCGCGTGGCGGTGGCTCAATCACAGATACGCAGTATTTT
>NA|TRBV27|few|TRBJ1-1
CASSLSWGVGTEAFF
TGTGCCAGCAGTTTATCCTGGGGTGTAGGCACTGAAGCTTTCTTT
>TRBD1|TRBV5-5|few|TRBJ2-5
CASSLEGQGHRTQYF
TGTGCCAGCAGCTTGGAGGGACAGGGCCACCGGACCCAGTACTTC
>TRBD2|TRBV7-8|many|TRBJ2-3
CASSSRLAPSTDTQYF
TGTGCCAGCAGCTCGCGACTAGCGCCAAGCACAGATACGCAGTATTTT
>NA|TRBV11-2|few|TRBJ2-1
CASSPIRGVVYNEQFF
TGTGCCAGCAGCCCCATCCGGGGAGTGGTCTACAATGAGCAGTTCTTC
>NA|TRBV6-2/TRBV6-3|once|TRBJ2-1
CASSATILRTQTYEQFF
TGTGCCAGCAGTGCTACTATTTTGCGGACTCAGACCTATGAGCAGTTCTTC
>NA|TRBV30|NA|TRBJ2-4
CAWSDTGVLAKNIQYF
TGTGCCTGGAGCGACACAGGAGTTTTAGCCAAAAACATTCAGTACTTC
>NA|TRBV12-3/TRBV12-4|many|TRBJ2-3
CASSPLRVLTDTQYF
TGTGCCAGCAGCCCCCTTAGGGTCCTCACAGATACGCAGTATTTT
>NA|TRBV12-3/TRBV12-4|NA|TRBJ2-1
CASSRLGGSYNEQFF
TGTGCCAGCAGTCGCCTCGGAGGAAGCTACAATGAGCAGTTCTTC
>NA|TRBV12-3/TRBV12-4|few|TRBJ2-7
CASSLEGRGIYEQYF
TGTGCCAGCAGTTTAGAGGGCAGGGGTATCTACGAGCAGTACTTC
>NA|TRBV20-1|few|TRBJ2-7
CSASSPELATYYEQYF
TGCAGTGCTTCGAGCCCTGAGCTGGCTACCTACTACGAGCAGTACTTC
>TRBD1|TRBV20-1|many|TRBJ2-1
CSARLQGAPYNEQFF
TGCAGTGCTAGGCTACAGGGGGCGCCATACAATGAGCAGTTCTTC
>NA|TRBV29-1|NA|TRBJ2-2
CSVYLVGGELFF
TGCAGCGTTTATTTGGTGGGCGGGGAGCTGTTTTTT
>NA|TRBV25-1|NA|TRBJ1-1
CASRGPFSNTEAFF
TGTGCCAGCCGGGGACCTTTTTCGAACACTGAAGCTTTCTTT